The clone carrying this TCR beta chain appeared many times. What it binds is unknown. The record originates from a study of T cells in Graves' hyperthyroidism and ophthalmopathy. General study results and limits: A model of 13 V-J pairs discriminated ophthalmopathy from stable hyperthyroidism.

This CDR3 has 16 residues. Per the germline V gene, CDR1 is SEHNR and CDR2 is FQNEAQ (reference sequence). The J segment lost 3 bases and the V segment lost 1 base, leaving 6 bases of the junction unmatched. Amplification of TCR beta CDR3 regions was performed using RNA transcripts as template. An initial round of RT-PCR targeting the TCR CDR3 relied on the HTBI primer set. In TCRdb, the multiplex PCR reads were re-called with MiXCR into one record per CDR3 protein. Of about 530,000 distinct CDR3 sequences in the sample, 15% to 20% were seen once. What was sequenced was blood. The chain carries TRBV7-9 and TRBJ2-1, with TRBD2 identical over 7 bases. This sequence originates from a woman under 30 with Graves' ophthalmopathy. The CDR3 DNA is TGTGCCAGCAGCTTAGGGAGCGGGACCCACTACAATGAGCAGTTCTTC. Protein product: CASSLGSGTHYNEQFF.